Listed below are T cell receptor beta chains from one sample, sequenced in a study of long-term antiretroviral therapy in people with HIV. Profiling relied on immunoSEQ multiplex PCR, and the TCRdb table lists in-frame clones only, not all of them. The top ten clones hold 5% of a sample with tens of thousands of clones, 82% of them seen once. Sequenced here: unsorted PBMCs, sampled 0.3 years after starting antiretroviral therapy. These receptors were taken from a man aged 50-60 years with HIV. Both conserved end residues are part of each CDR3. The order of the fields is clone size, D gene, J gene, V gene, CDR3 DNA, CDR3 protein. D genes are given only for firm matches. Clone size is not always given. Where it is, it says once, few, many or a class for expanded clones.

- - TRBJ2-3 TRBV11-3 TGTGCCAGCAGCTTAGTTAGTTTTCCAGATACGCAGTATTTT CASSLVSFPDTQYF
- TRBD1 TRBJ1-3 TRBV19 TGTGCCAGTATCTCACAGGGGGCTGGAAACACCATATATTTT CASISQGAGNTIYF
- TRBD1 TRBJ2-1 TRBV2 TGTGCCAGCAGGGACAGGGGGTCCTACAATGAGCAGTTCTTC CASRDRGSYNEQFF
- - TRBJ2-2 TRBV6-5 TGTGCCAGCAGTTACTCCCCAGGGGGGATCGGGGAGCTGTTTTTT CASSYSPGGIGELFF
- TRBD2 TRBJ2-1 TRBV10-3 TGTGCCATCAGTGAGTCTTTAGCGGGAGGTCCCCGGAGGGACAATGAGCAGTTCTTC CAISESLAGGPRRDNEQFF
- TRBD2 TRBJ2-7 TRBV28 TGTGCCAGCAGTCATTCTGCTAGCGGGAGCTCCTACGAGCAGTACTTC CASSHSASGSSYEQYF
- TRBD1 TRBJ1-1 TRBV11-2 TGTGCCAGCAGCTTATGGTCGACAGGGCGATTCACTGAAGCTTTCTTT CASSLWSTGRFTEAFF
- - TRBJ1-1 TRBV6-6 TGTGCCAGCAGACAGACGGAGAACACTGAAGCTTTCTTT CASRQTENTEAFF
- - TRBJ2-7 TRBV6-6 TGTGCCAGCAGAAATTACGAGCAGTACTTC CASRNYEQYF
once - TRBJ2-2 TRBV5-1 TGCGCCAGCAGCTTGGCCATTGACACCGGGGAGCTGTTTTTT CASSLAIDTGELFF
- - TRBJ1-2 TRBV10-3 TGTGCCATTCTCAGGGATGGCTATGGCTACACCTTC CAILRDGYGYTF
- - TRBJ1-2 TRBV5-4 TGTGCCAGCAGCTTGGTCGGGGTCTATGGCTACACCTTC CASSLVGVYGYTF
- - TRBJ2-7 TRBV28 TGTGCCAGCAGTTTATCAGGAATACACGAGCAGTACTTC CASSLSGIHEQYF
- - TRBJ2-3 TRBV7-3 TGTGCCAGCAGCTCCTCAGGAGATACGCAGTATTTT CASSSSGDTQYF
- TRBD1 TRBJ1-1 TRBV18 TGTGCCAGCGTCACCACCGGGACAGGGAACACTGAAGCTTTCTTT CASVTTGTGNTEAFF
once - TRBJ2-5 TRBV5-1 TGCGCCAGCAGCTTGGGTGCCCAAGAGACCCAGTACTTC CASSLGAQETQYF
- TRBD1 TRBJ2-3 TRBV5-6 TGTGCCAGCAGCTTGTGGACAGGGGGGACAGATACGCAGTATTTT CASSLWTGGTDTQYF
- - TRBJ2-3 TRBV5-1 TGCGCCAGCAGCCCCCTAGGGGCCACAGATACGCAGTATTTT CASSPLGATDTQYF
- - TRBJ1-5 TRBV19 TGTGCCAGTAGTATGGGTCGTGGTGGTTATAGCAATCAGCCCCAGCATTTT CASSMGRGGYSNQPQHF
few - TRBJ1-1 TRBV7-9 TGTGCCAGCAGCTCACCTACCATGAACACTGAAGCTTTCTTT CASSSPTMNTEAFF
- TRBD1 TRBJ2-1 TRBV6-6 TGTGCCAGCAGCCTGGGACAGAGCTCCTACAATGAGCAGTTCTTC CASSLGQSSYNEQFF
- - TRBJ1-3 TRBV6-5 TGTGCCAGCAGTTATTCCACAGTGGGAAACACCATATATTTT CASSYSTVGNTIYF
once TRBD2 TRBJ2-1 TRBV19 TGTGCCAGTAGCCGGACTAGCGGGAGGGCCAATTTTTGGAATGAGCAGTTCTTC CASSRTSGRANFWNEQFF
- - TRBJ2-2 TRBV7-8 TGTGCCAGCAGCCCGAACAGGGCCGGGGAGCTGTTTTTT CASSPNRAGELFF
- - TRBJ2-1 TRBV7-2 TGTGCCAGCAGCTCACCAGGGAGCGGGTTCAATGAGCAGTTCTTC CASSSPGSGFNEQFF
- - TRBJ1-3 TRBV9 TGTGCCAGCAGCTCTGGAAACACCATATATTTT CASSSGNTIYF
- - TRBJ2-7 TRBV5-8 TGTGCCAGCAGCCACCGGACCGACAACTCCTACGAGCAGTACTTC CASSHRTDNSYEQYF
- - TRBJ1-6 TRBV7-2 TGTGCCAGCAGCCTGCCCCCGGACCTCTGGGAGAACTATAATTCACCCCTCCACTTT CASSLPPDLWENYNSPLHF
- - TRBJ1-3 TRBV19 TGTGCCACCAGGCGACCTTCCTCTGGAAACACCATATATTTT CATRRPSSGNTIYF